The clone carrying this T cell receptor (beta chain) has a handful of counts. Its antigen is still unknown. This sample was taken from a study of OX40 agonist ivuxolimab in advanced cancers. Broader study findings: At doses 0.1 to 3.0 mg/kg, CD4+ and CD8+ clones expanded.

The V gene end was trimmed by 2 bases and the J gene end by 0 bases; junction bases not matched to a gene: 3. This CDR3 is 15 amino acids long. The V gene's germline CDR1 is LNHDA and CDR2 SQIVND (reference sequence). Measured with immunoSEQ multiplex PCR; TCRdb has only the in-frame clones, and not every one. This sample has fewer than 75,000 clones; about 89% occur once, and the top ten carry about 2.4%. The sequence was collected from an adult with an advanced solid tumor such as melanoma, head and neck, liver or kidney cancer. The sample was CD4+ or CD8+ T cells sorted from blood, taken in a trial of the OX40 agonist ivuxolimab. V gene TRBV19 combines with J gene TRBJ1-1; 7 nucleotides line up with TRBD1. CDR3 sequence reads: CASSIRGTVNTEAFF. The CDR3 DNA reads TGTGCCAGTAGTATAAGGGGGACAGTGAACACTGAAGCTTTCTTT.